This T cell receptor (beta chain) was captured in a study of human T cells and chemical hapten exposure. Across the whole study: The study enrolled mostly female patients with alopecia areata, totalis or universalis. The variation in per-sample TCR yields arose mainly from small differences in pooled library volumes. Regarding the study as a whole: As the donors had alopecia, their immune response may differ from healthy people's.

Time point of the sample: patch test 1, 2 weeks after DPC sensitization. The treatment was: therapeutic diphenylcyclopropenone sensitization with weekly scalp DPC. TCRdb reprocessed the RACE reads via MiXCR and lists one record per CDR3 protein. Of about 380,000 distinct CDR3 sequences listed, about 4.4% are singletons. In germline, CDR1 is GTSNPN, CDR2 SVGIG (reference sequence). V dropped 0 bases and J dropped 7 bases, with 22 bases sitting between them. The CDR3 extends over 17 amino acids. Comment on this clonotype: Its cognate antigen is unknown.

The chain uses TRBV30 and TRBJ2-1; TRBD2 is a possible D gene (5 bases). Sequenced material: whole blood, taken in connection with sensitization to the hapten diphenylcyclopropenone (DPC). The receptor comes from a woman between 45 and 60 years old with alopecia areata. Some clones in this sample may be carry-over from other donors' samples. CDR3 DNA sequence: TGTGCCTGGAGTGTATGGGTATCCAGCGGAGTAACGAATGAGCAGTTCTTC. Translation gives CAWSVWVSSGVTNEQFF.